The entry below gives a single T cell receptor beta chain sequence along with its context. Its antigen is as yet unknown. Building the TCR beta libraries relied on iRepertoire HTBI primers, and CDR3 regions underwent Arm-PCR. TCRdb fed the multiplex PCR reads into MiXCR, producing one record per CDR3 protein. The data show roughly 450,000 distinct CDR3 sequences, less than 25% seen once. The data stem from a study of regulatory T cells in long-lasting Graves disease. In the study overall: Persistent cases took antithyroid drugs over 5 years and stayed TSH receptor antibody positive. Study-wide results and caveats: Having few samples may have compromised the accuracy.

Time point given: persistent/refractory GD, antithyroid drugs over 5 years with positive TRAb. Extracted PBMC RNA gave rise to the TCR library. A peripheral blood sample, roughly 8.5 milliliters in volume, was drawn into EDTA tubes. The TCR originated in a female donor with Graves disease. The input for sequencing was peripheral blood mononuclear cells (PBMCs), taken when the disease was refractory, from a patient treated with antithyroid drugs.

The DNA of the CDR3 is TGTGCCATCAGTGAGTCAGGGACCTCCTACAATGAGCAGTTCTTC. Protein sequence: CAISESGTSYNEQFF. The chain carries TRBV10-3 and TRBJ2-1; the D gene could be TRBD1 or TRBD2 (5 bases each). The CDR3 sequence is 15 residues long. Germline-derived CDR1 and CDR2 are ENHRY and SYGVKD. Trimming cost V 0 bases and J 0 bases, with 6 bases left between them.